A single sample gave rise to the 19 T cell receptor beta chains below, sequenced in a study of blood T cell repertoires in COVID-19. Profiled with immunoSEQ multiplex PCR; TCRdb holds only in-frame clones, not every one. Of about 58,000 clones in the sample, more than 75% were seen once. Input material: peripheral blood. These receptor sequences come from a man aged 35 to 55 with active COVID-19.

The chain joins TRBV19 to TRBJ2-1; TRBD2 is a possible D gene (6 bases). This CDR3 comprises 12 residues. V was trimmed by 3 bases and J by 12 bases, leaving 12 bases between them. Germline CDR1 reads LNHDA; CDR2 reads SQIVND (reference sequence). DNA of the CDR3: TGTGCCAGTAGTATCGGGGGAGGAGGGCAGTTCTTC. Translation: CASSIGGGGQFF. The entire variable domain, with the rest obtained from reference TRBV19 and TRBJ2-1, is as follows: DGGITQSPKYLFRKEGQNVTLSCEQNLNHDAMYWYRQDPGQGLRLIYYSQIVNDFQKGDIAEGYSVSREKKESFPLTVTSAQKNPTAFYLCASSIGGGGQFFGPGTRLTVL.

CDR3 loop: CAISSDRVGGNTIYF. CDR3 sequence (DNA): TGTGCCATCAGTTCGGACAGGGTGGGTGGAAACACCATATATTTT. The chain is built from TRBV10-3 and TRBJ1-3, with 8 bases identical to TRBD1. Germline V gene data show CDR1 as ENHRY and CDR2 as SYGVKD. V lost 5 bases, J lost 3 bases, and 6 bases stayed unmatched. The CDR3 covers 15 residues.

This chain uses TRBV11-2 with TRBJ1-1; 7 nucleotides match TRBD1. V shed 5 bases and J 8 bases; nucleotides not matched to a gene: 11. In germline, CDR1 is SGHAT, CDR2 FQNNGV. This CDR3 region has 14 residues. The CDR3 region has the DNA TGTGCCAGCAGCGAACAAACAGGGGTAGGAGAAGCTTTCTTT. Translated: CASSEQTGVGEAFF. The variable domain in full, with the rest retrieved from reference TRBV11-2 and TRBJ1-1, is EAGVAQSPRYKIIEKRQSVAFWCNPISGHATLYWYQQILGQGPKLLIQFQNNGVVDDSQLPKDRFSAERLKGVDSTLKIQPAKLEDSAVYLCASSEQTGVGEAFFGQGTRLTVV.

This clone was detected once. The rearrangement uses TRBV14 and TRBJ2-3, with D perhaps TRBD2 (5 bases). Per germline, CDR1 SGHDN and CDR2 FVKESK. The V end was cut by 8 bases, the J end by 6 bases, with 18 bases between. The CDR3 contains 14 residues. The CDR3 reads CASQLGSGSDTQYF. The CDR3 coding sequence is TGTGCCAGCCAACTAGGGAGTGGTTCGGATACGCAGTATTTT.

The V gene is TRBV27, the J gene TRBJ2-5; TRBD2 matches at 11 bases. Losses at the gene ends were 4 bases for V and 5 bases for J; bases not matched to a gene: 15. The germline CDR1 and CDR2 sequences are MNHEY and SMNVEV (reference sequence). This CDR3 region has 18 residues. This chain's CDR3 is CASSSRPPTSGRGETQYF. DNA of the CDR3: TGTGCCAGCAGTTCCCGACCCCCCACTAGCGGGAGAGGTGAGACCCAGTACTTC.

This chain connects TRBV5-4 to TRBJ2-3; D is undetermined. The CDR3 extends over 11 amino acids. The germline CDR1 and CDR2 sequences are SGHNT and YYREEE (reference sequence). V lost 4 bases, J lost 7 bases, and 7 bases lay in between. Written as DNA, the CDR3 is TGTGCCAGCAGCGCGGCCAATACGCAGTATTTT. Amino acid sequence: CASSAANTQYF.

The J gene is TRBJ2-7, the V gene TRBV7-8; D may be TRBD2 (6 bases). The length of the CDR3 is 15 residues. The V gene's germline CDR1 is SGHVS and CDR2 FQNEAQ. V gave up 5 bases and J gave up 3 bases, with 17 bases separating them. CDR3 sequence: CASSLSSGPDYEQYF. CDR3 DNA sequence: TGTGCCAGCAGCCTATCCAGCGGGCCCGACTACGAGCAGTACTTC.

This clone was seen only once. The rearrangement joins TRBV28 to TRBJ2-6; no firm D call. CDR3 length equals 17 residues. Germline CDR1 and CDR2: MDHEN and SYDVKM. The ends were cut back, 2 bases at V and 0 bases at J, with 11 bases in the middle. CDR3 DNA: TGTGCCAGCAGTTTAATCCGTAGGAGCTCTGGGGCCAACGTCCTGACTTTC. It is translated as CASSLIRRSSGANVLTF.

The V and J genes are TRBV2 and TRBJ1-1; D is ambiguous. The CDR3 has 16 residues. Trimming stripped 0 bases from V and 3 bases from J, with 14 bases between. The V gene's germline CDR1 is SNHLY and CDR2 FYNNEI. The CDR3 sequence: CASSEAFSSRDTEAFF. In DNA, the CDR3 is TGTGCCAGCAGTGAAGCTTTTTCTTCCCGGGACACTGAAGCTTTCTTT.

The genes are TRBV5-4 and TRBJ1-4; D is uncertain. V lost 3 bases and J 5 bases, leaving 8 bases between the germline ends. This CDR3 comprises 13 residues. CDR1 and CDR2 (germline): SGHNT, YYREEE (reference sequence). CDR3 sequence: CASSSGGNEKLFF. As DNA, the CDR3 is TGTGCCAGCAGCTCGGGAGGAAATGAAAAACTGTTTTTT.

The chain carries TRBV30 and TRBJ1-5; D not certain. Looked up from germline, CDR1 is GTSNPN and CDR2 is SVGIG (reference sequence). Trimming pared 7 bases from V and 0 bases from J, leaving 13 bases between. The length of the CDR3 is 14 residues. The CDR3 coding sequence is TGTGCCTCCAACGACGGGAATAGCAATCAGCCCCAGCATTTT. Translation gives CASNDGNSNQPQHF.

The V call is TRBV2, the J call TRBJ1-5, with a weak D call TRBD1 (5 bases). The CDR3 extends over 13 amino acids. Trimming pared 1 base from V and 9 bases from J, leaving 10 bases between. Germline assignment: CDR1 SNHLY and CDR2 FYNNEI. In DNA, the CDR3 is TGTGCCAGCAGTGAAGGACAGAGGAGGCCCCAGCATTTT. This encodes CASSEGQRRPQHF.

This clone was found a few times. The chain employs TRBV5-6 and TRBJ1-2; D not resolved. The V end lost 6 bases, the J end lost 8 bases, and 11 bases lay between the germline ends. The CDR3 runs to 11 residues. From germline, CDR1 is SGHDT and CDR2 YYEEEE. CDR3 region: CASNLGEGYTF. In nucleotides, the CDR3 is TGTGCCAGCAACCTCGGGGAAGGCTACACCTTC.

The chain links TRBV28 to TRBJ2-6, with 8 bases matching TRBD1. V was clipped by 2 bases and J by 0 bases; unmatched bases: 9. CDR1 MDHEN and CDR2 SYDVKM come from the germline V gene. This CDR3 comprises 19 residues. CDR3 residues: CASSLHRGAFISGANVLTF. CDR3 nucleotide sequence: TGTGCCAGCAGTTTACACAGGGGGGCCTTCATCTCTGGGGCCAACGTCCTGACTTTC.

The CDR3 region is CASSERGRSVGTEAFF. Written as DNA, the CDR3 is TGTGCCAGCAGTGAACGGGGAAGGTCCGTGGGCACTGAAGCTTTCTTT. The chain employs TRBV6-1 and TRBJ1-1; D unclear. The CDR3 has 16 amino acids. V gave up 2 bases and J gave up 4 bases, with 17 bases separating them. Germline loops: CDR1 MNHNS, CDR2 SASEGT.

V and J are TRBV5-6 and TRBJ2-3, with 9 bases matching TRBD2. The germline V gene has CDR1 SGHDT and CDR2 YYEEEE. There are 15 residues in the CDR3. Losses at the gene ends were 4 bases for V and 5 bases for J; bases not matched to a gene: 8. DNA for the CDR3: TGTGCCAGCAGCAGGTACGGTAGCGGGAGAGATACGCAGTATTTT. Its protein is CASSRYGSGRDTQYF.

The chain is built from TRBV15 and TRBJ2-2, with TRBD2 matching 8 bases. J lost 0 bases, V lost 5 bases, and 8 bases had no gene match. CDR1 and CDR2 (germline): LNHNV, YYDKDF (reference sequence). The CDR3 covers 17 residues. CDR3 in amino acids: CATSGAQTSANTGELFF. CDR3 DNA: TGTGCCACCAGCGGCGCACAGACTAGCGCGAACACCGGGGAGCTGTTTTTT.

The rearrangement uses TRBV7-2 and TRBJ2-7; 8 nucleotides agree with TRBD1. With 4 bases clipped from V and 1 base from J, the junction kept 6 bases outside the gene matches. From germline, CDR1 is SGHTA and CDR2 FQGNSA. The length of the CDR3 is 15 residues. CDR3 amino acids: CASSSGGALSYEQYF. The CDR3 bases are TGTGCCAGCAGCTCAGGGGGCGCCCTGTCCTACGAGCAGTACTTC. The variable domain in full, completed from reference TRBV7-2 and TRBJ2-7, reads GAGVSQSPSNKVTEKGKDVELRCDPISGHTALYWYRQSLGQGLEFLIYFQGNSAPDKSGLPSDRFSAERTGGSVSTLTIQRTQQEDSAVYLCASSSGGALSYEQYFGPGTRLTVT.

The chain recombines TRBV5-1 with TRBJ2-2; 10 positions agree with TRBD1. V lost 0 bases to trimming and J lost 6 bases; unmatched junction nucleotides: 8. Per germline, CDR1 SGHRS and CDR2 YFSETQ. The CDR3 runs to 17 residues. This chain's CDR3 is CASSLALGQGIAGELFF. The DNA of the CDR3 is TGCGCCAGCAGCTTGGCCCTGGGACAGGGGATTGCCGGGGAGCTGTTTTTT.